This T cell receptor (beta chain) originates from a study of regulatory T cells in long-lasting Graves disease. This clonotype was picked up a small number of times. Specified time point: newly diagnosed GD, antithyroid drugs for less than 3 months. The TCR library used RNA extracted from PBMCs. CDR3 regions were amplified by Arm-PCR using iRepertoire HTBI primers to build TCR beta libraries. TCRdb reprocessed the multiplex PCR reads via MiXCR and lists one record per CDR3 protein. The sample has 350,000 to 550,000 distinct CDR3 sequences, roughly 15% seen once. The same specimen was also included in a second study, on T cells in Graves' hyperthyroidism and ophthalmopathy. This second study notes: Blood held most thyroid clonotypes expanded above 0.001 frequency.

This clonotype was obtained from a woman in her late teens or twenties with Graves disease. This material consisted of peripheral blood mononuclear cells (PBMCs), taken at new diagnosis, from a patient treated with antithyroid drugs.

Here the CDR3 DNA reads TGCGCCAGCAGCCACCAGTACCCAGATACGCAGTATTTT. Its translation: CASSHQYPDTQYF. The chain carries TRBV5-1 and TRBJ2-3; D remains ambiguous. Germline assignment: CDR1 SGHRS and CDR2 YFSETQ. V lost 4 bases to trimming and J lost 4 bases, with 10 bases between them. The CDR3 has 13 amino acids.